Listed below are T cell receptor beta chains from one sample, sequenced in a study of STAT3 mutations in large granular lymphocyte leukemia. Method: immunoSEQ multiplex PCR; TCRdb's copy keeps in-frame clones and lacks some. The sample lists 12,000 or so clones; around 86% were seen once. Sequenced: peripheral blood mononuclear cells. These receptors were obtained from a man older than 75 with T-cell large granular lymphocyte leukemia. Some clones in this sample may be carry-over from other donors' samples. The CDR3 runs from the conserved cysteine through the conserved F or W. Fields, in order: clone size, J gene, V gene, D gene, CDR3 DNA, CDR3 protein. D genes are given only for firm matches. For some rows the clone size is stated as once, few or many, or as a class when expanded; others skip it.

medium-sized,TRBJ2-1,TRBV27,TRBD2,TGTGCCAGCAGTTTAGGGGGGGGGTCCTTTGAGCAGTTCTTC,CASSLGGGSFEQFF
-,TRBJ2-7,TRBV6-5,-,TGTGCCAGCAGTTACTCGGGGCAGCTTTGGGACGAGCAGTACTTC,CASSYSGQLWDEQYF
-,TRBJ2-7,TRBV27,-,TGTGCCAGCAGTACCACCGGGACGCCGACCTACGAGCAGTACTTC,CASSTTGTPTYEQYF
-,TRBJ2-1,TRBV12-5,TRBD2,TGTGCTAGTGGTTTGGTACTCGGCCTAGCGGGCAATGAGCAGTTCTTC,CASGLVLGLAGNEQFF
-,TRBJ2-3,TRBV7-2,-,TGTGCCAGCAGCGCAGGGGACCGCCCGACGGATACGCAGTATTTT,CASSAGDRPTDTQYF
few,TRBJ1-5,TRBV7-2,-,TGTGCCAGCAGCTTGAACAGGTTAAGCAATCAGCCCCAGCATTTT,CASSLNRLSNQPQHF
-,TRBJ1-5,TRBV7-9,-,TGTGCCAGCAGCTCCGGGACCCAGGGTCGGCAGCCCCAGCATTTT,CASSSGTQGRQPQHF
-,TRBJ1-2,TRBV7-2,TRBD1,TGTGCCAGCAGCTTAACGGGACAGGGGCCTCGCTATGGCTACACCTTC,CASSLTGQGPRYGYTF
once,TRBJ1-1,TRBV28,-,TGTGCCAGCTCCCCCCGAGGGCTAGGGGCTTTCTTT,CASSPRGLGAFF
-,TRBJ2-1,TRBV7-9,-,TGTGCCAGCAGCCCCAGGGGGGGGGCCTTCAATGAGCAGTTCTTC,CASSPRGGAFNEQFF
-,TRBJ2-3,TRBV7-9,-,TGTGCCAGCAGCTTACGAGGGGGTTCGGGCACAGATACGCAGTATTTT,CASSLRGGSGTDTQYF
-,TRBJ1-2,TRBV5-4,-,TGTGCCAGCAGCCGGGACAATAACTATGGCTACACCTTC,CASSRDNNYGYTF
-,TRBJ1-5,TRBV29-1,-,TGCAGCGTCCAAGGGGGGAACAGCAATCAGCCCCAGCATTTT,CSVQGGNSNQPQHF
-,TRBJ2-7,TRBV5-4,TRBD2,TGTGCCAGCAGGTCCGGGACTAAGTACGAGCAGTACTTC,CASRSGTKYEQYF
-,TRBJ2-6,TRBV18,-,TGTGCCAGCTCACCAGGAGGGGGTGGAGGGGCCAACGTCCTGACTTTC,CASSPGGGGGANVLTF
-,TRBJ1-3,TRBV18,TRBD1,TGTGCCAGCTCACACGCCCGGGGACAGGTGGGAAACACCATATATTTT,CASSHARGQVGNTIYF
-,TRBJ2-7,TRBV28,-,TGTGCCAGTTCAGTCCCGGCCTACGAGCAGTACTTC,CASSVPAYEQYF
-,TRBJ1-2,TRBV18,-,TGTGCCAGCTCACCGTCAAGGGCCGATGGCTACACCTTC,CASSPSRADGYTF
-,TRBJ2-5,TRBV5-1,TRBD1,TGCGCCAGCAGCTTGTCGGGACAGGGAAAGACCCAGTACTTC,CASSLSGQGKTQYF
-,TRBJ1-2,TRBV27,-,TGTGCCAGCAGTTTAGGGGGCTACTATGGCTACACCTTC,CASSLGGYYGYTF
-,TRBJ1-4,TRBV4-2,-,TGTGCCAGCAGCCAAGATTCCCAGAGGGAACATGAAAAACTGTTTTTT,CASSQDSQREHEKLFF
-,TRBJ2-2,TRBV5-4,-,TGTGCCAGCAGCTTGGCGGTCACCGGGGAGCTGTTTTTT,CASSLAVTGELFF
-,TRBJ2-2,TRBV5-1,-,TGCGCCAGCAGCAACACCTACGAGGGGGAGCTGTTTTTT,CASSNTYEGELFF
-,TRBJ2-3,TRBV14,-,TGTGCCAGCAGCCAAGATCTCGGGGGTTGGGATACGCAGTATTTT,CASSQDLGGWDTQYF
-,TRBJ2-1,TRBV19,TRBD1,TGTGCCAGTAGATACGAACCTCCCGGGACAGGGAACTCCTACAATGAGCAGTTCTTC,CASRYEPPGTGNSYNEQFF
-,TRBJ2-5,TRBV14,-,TGTGCCAGCAGCGGGCTTGGTGAGACCCAGTACTTC,CASSGLGETQYF
-,TRBJ1-5,TRBV7-8,TRBD1,TGTGCCAGCAGCCTGGGACAGGAGCTTGATCAGCCCCAGCATTTT,CASSLGQELDQPQHF
-,TRBJ2-5,TRBV19,-,TGTGCCAGTAGTCCGCTGGGGTCGGAGACCCAGTACTTC,CASSPLGSETQYF
-,TRBJ2-7,TRBV11-3,-,TGTGCCAGCAGCTTAGGCCCTCGGGGCGAGCAGTACTTC,CASSLGPRGEQYF
-,TRBJ1-2,TRBV20-1,-,TGCAGTGCTAGCCTCCTTTTGAGCTACACCTTC,CSASLLLSYTF
medium-sized,TRBJ1-6,TRBV5-6,-,TGTGCCAGCAGCCAGGGCCTGGGGCATTCACCCCTCCACTTT,CASSQGLGHSPLHF
-,TRBJ2-7,TRBV11-1,-,TGTGCCAGCAGCTACAGGGATTTTGGAAAGTACGAGCAGTACTTC,CASSYRDFGKYEQYF
once,TRBJ2-5,TRBV5-6,TRBD2,TGTGCCAGCAAGCTGGAGCGAGCGGGGGGATGGGAGACCCAGTACTTC,CASKLERAGGWETQYF
-,TRBJ2-7,TRBV6-6,-,TGTGCCAGCAGTTCCCACCGCTTC,CASSSHRF
-,TRBJ1-1,TRBV2,-,TGTGCCAGCAGTGAATATAACACTGAAGCTTTCTTT,CASSEYNTEAFF
few,TRBJ1-5,TRBV6-6,-,TGTGCCAGCACCAAGCGGGCAGGGGGCAATCAGCCCCAGCATTTT,CASTKRAGGNQPQHF
-,TRBJ2-5,TRBV5-4,-,TGTGCCAGCAGCCACGTAGGGGGGAACCAAGAGACCCAGTACTTC,CASSHVGGNQETQYF
-,TRBJ2-7,TRBV19,-,TGTGCCAGTAGTATCCGAGCGGACCCGCCATACGAGCAGTACTTC,CASSIRADPPYEQYF
-,TRBJ1-5,TRBV6-1,-,TGTGCCAGCAGTGAACCAAGCAATCAGCCCCAGCATTTT,CASSEPSNQPQHF
-,TRBJ1-5,TRBV19,-,TGTGCCAGTAGATGGGGGGACAATCAGCCCCAGCATTTT,CASRWGDNQPQHF
-,TRBJ2-3,TRBV4-1,TRBD2,TGCGCCAGCAGCCATGAGTTCGGGGGGGTGTTAGATACGCAGTATTTT,CASSHEFGGVLDTQYF
-,TRBJ2-7,TRBV19,TRBD1,TGTGCCAGCAGCATAGACAGGGAAGGCGAGCAGTACTTC,CASSIDREGEQYF
-,TRBJ1-2,TRBV27,TRBD1,TGTGCCAGCAGTTTCGGGACAGGGGGGTATGGCTACACCTTC,CASSFGTGGYGYTF
-,TRBJ1-1,TRBV5-1,-,TGCGCCAGCAGCCCGGATGGGGGCCTAATGAACACTGAAGCTTTCTTT,CASSPDGGLMNTEAFF
-,TRBJ1-4,TRBV30,TRBD1,TGTGCCTGGGCCAGGGGACAGAGAAATGAAAAACTGTTTTTT,CAWARGQRNEKLFF
once,TRBJ1-6,TRBV5-1,-,TGCGCCAGCAGCTTAAGCTCCTATAATTCACCCCTCCACTTT,CASSLSSYNSPLHF
-,TRBJ1-5,TRBV7-9,-,TGTGCCAGCAGCTTAGTAGGGAATAATCAGCCCCAGCATTTT,CASSLVGNNQPQHF
-,TRBJ1-5,TRBV27,TRBD1,TGTGCCAGCAGTCCACCCCCGCTGATGGGACAGGGATGGAATCAGCCCCAGCATTTT,CASSPPPLMGQGWNQPQHF
-,TRBJ1-2,TRBV5-4,-,TGTGCCAGCAAGCCGAGGGGAGGTAGTGGCTACACCTTC,CASKPRGGSGYTF
-,TRBJ2-7,TRBV29-1,TRBD1,TGCAGCGCCGGACAGGGAGCCTACGAGCAGTACTTC,CSAGQGAYEQYF
-,TRBJ2-5,TRBV5-1,TRBD2,TGCGCCAGCAGCTTGGGACTAGCGGGGGGGACCCAGTACTTC,CASSLGLAGGTQYF
-,TRBJ1-2,TRBV6-5,TRBD1,TGTGCCAGCAGTTTGGAGGGGGCTGGCTACACCTTC,CASSLEGAGYTF
-,TRBJ1-6,TRBV27,TRBD1,TGTGCCAGCAGCCCAGGACAGGGGGTTTATTCACCCCTCCACTTT,CASSPGQGVYSPLHF
-,TRBJ2-4,TRBV5-1,TRBD1,TGCGCCAGCAGCTTGGTAGGTTCAGGGGGCTCAGCCAAAAACATTCAGTACTTC,CASSLVGSGGSAKNIQYF
-,TRBJ2-2,TRBV12-5,-,TGTGCTAGTGGTGGGTCCGCAGGGCACACCGGGGAGCTGTTTTTT,CASGGSAGHTGELFF